This T cell receptor beta chain was recorded in a study of shared clonotypes between healthy human individuals. All donors were Caucasian adults living in Nashville, Tennessee. Around 100 million PBMCs were counted before genomic DNA extraction. This CDR3 has 12 amino acids. Germline V gene data show CDR1 as MNHNS and CDR2 as SASEGT. About this clone: Sequence at one end of the junction differs from germline and may be a read error.

TCRdb keeps only in-frame clones here, not all; method: immunoSEQ multiplex PCR. The table shows roughly 500,000 clones, with roughly 77% occurring only once. The sequencing input was PBMCs. This clonotype was obtained from a woman aged 40 to 50 in good health. Some clones in this sample may be carry-over from other donors' samples. V is TRBV6-1 and J is TRBJ2-7; D remains unclear. In DNA, the CDR3 is TGTGCCAGCAGTGCTCGGTCCTCCGAGCAGTACTTC. It encodes CASSARSSEQYF.